A selection of T cell receptor beta chains follows, all from one sample in a study of CD8 T cells in Susac syndrome. TCRdb called the immunoSEQ multiplex PCR reads again in MiXCR, with one record for every CDR3 protein. The table shows around 130,000 distinct CDR3 sequences, with 94% occurring only once. Source material: CD4+ T cells from PBMCs. These receptors all stem from a human donor in good health. The CDR3 runs from the conserved cysteine through the conserved F or W.

v_gene,CDR3aa
TRBV5-6,CASYHDLGTEAFF
TRBV15,CATSRDRAKQPQHF
TRBV4-1,CASSQGRLARRGIGGTDTQYF
TRBV2,CASSSVVWTKNIQYF
TRBV3-1,CASSQPGGIYNEQFF
TRBV7-2,CASSSLNAIQYF
TRBV5-1,CASRRGQEAYEQYF
TRBV20-1,CSARDPGTSGRNEQFF
TRBV10-3,CAISPGLGSGNEQFF
TRBV10-3,CAISEPRTSGGTDTQYF
TRBV20-1,CSAPMGGQETQYF
TRBV20-1,CSAYRSNQPQHF
TRBV7-2,CASSIAGVNSYEQYF
TRBV2,CASSDWDKETQYF
TRBV6-2/TRBV6-3,CASRRAATNEKLFF
TRBV4-2,CASSRAGDEQYF
TRBV5-1,CASKRIPQGGGTEAFF
TRBV6-2/TRBV6-3,CASRTTAGELFF
TRBV6-5,CASSYGVAPLTYEQYF
TRBV30,CAWKRGRRSGANVLTF